The 18 T cell receptor beta chains below all came from one sample that was sequenced in a study of T cell responses to AZD1222 COVID-19 vaccine. Profiled with immunoSEQ multiplex PCR; TCRdb holds only in-frame clones, not every one. The sample shows approximately 100,000 clones, around 84% of them seen only once. The sequencing here drew on peripheral blood, taken on day 0 of AZD1222 vaccination. The receptors come from an adult in good health.

The chain uses TRBV5-1 and TRBJ2-1; no firm D call. Trimming pared 0 bases from V and 5 bases from J, leaving 12 bases between. Germline V gene sequence: CDR1 SGHRS, CDR2 YFSETQ. The CDR3 spans 15 residues. CDR3 region: CASSLDLTLDNEQFF. The DNA for the CDR3 is TGCGCCAGCAGCTTGGACCTTACTCTCGACAATGAGCAGTTCTTC.

The V call is TRBV7-2, the J call TRBJ2-2, with TRBD1 as a possible D gene (7 bases). Trimming stripped 1 base from V and 6 bases from J, with 12 bases between. Germline V gene sequence: CDR1 SGHTA, CDR2 FQGNSA. CDR3 length: 15 amino acids. CDR3 sequence: CASSLEVRGAGELFF. As DNA, the CDR3 is TGTGCCAGCAGCTTAGAGGTCAGGGGGGCCGGGGAGCTGTTTTTT.

Points on this clone: One end of the junction varies from germline; a read error may be responsible. The CDR3 DNA sequence: TGTGCCAGCAGCTTAGAGGCTAGCGGGAGAATACACTTC. Residues: CASSLEASGRIHF. The V and J genes are TRBV11-1 and TRBJ2-4, with 10 positions matching TRBD2. Germline lookup yields CDR1 SGHAT and CDR2 FQDESV (reference sequence). The CDR3 covers 13 residues.

The CDR3 bases are TGTGCCAGCATAACCTTGGGCGGGGAGCTGTTTTTT. Translating it yields CASITLGGELFF. The chain couples TRBV28 to TRBJ2-2; D gene ambiguous. Germline CDR1 is MDHEN and CDR2 is SYDVKM. The CDR3 loop spans 12 amino acids. Trimming removed 7 bases at V and 7 bases at J, with 10 bases between.

This sequence joins TRBV5-4 and TRBJ2-1; 9 bases fit TRBD2. CDR1 and CDR2 from the germline V gene are SGHNT and YYREEE (reference sequence). This CDR3 has 17 residues. V shed 3 bases and J 5 bases; nucleotides not matched to a gene: 12. The CDR3 protein is CASSSHPQGGRDNEQFF. In DNA form, the CDR3 reads TGTGCCAGCAGCTCCCACCCTCAGGGCGGGAGGGACAATGAGCAGTTCTTC.

The chain joins TRBV19 to TRBJ2-6; D unresolved. Germline V gene sequence: CDR1 LNHDA, CDR2 SQIVND (reference sequence). This CDR3 has 15 residues. Trimming took off 8 bases at V and 0 bases at J, with 11 bases between the two ends. CDR3 coding DNA: TGTGCCAGTTCGTCCAGAGACTCTGGGGCCAACGTCCTGACTTTC. Protein product: CASSSRDSGANVLTF.

The V call is TRBV7-3, the J call TRBJ2-2; TRBD1 matches at 8 bases. Trimming took 5 bases from V and 4 from J; bases not matched to a gene: 6. The CDR3 runs 15 residues. CDR1 and CDR2 (germline): SGHTA, FQGTGA. This CDR3 reads CASSAQGGSTGELFF. CDR3 DNA sequence: TGTGCCAGCAGCGCACAGGGGGGTAGCACCGGGGAGCTGTTTTTT.

The chain employs TRBV10-3 and TRBJ1-2, with D unclear. V shed 7 bases and J shed 3 bases, with 9 bases lying between them. Germline CDR1 reads ENHRY; CDR2 reads SYGVKD. This CDR3 is 12 amino acids long. CDR3 in amino acids: CAIMAVDYGYTF. The CDR3 region has the DNA TGTGCCATCATGGCGGTGGACTATGGCTACACCTTC.

V gene TRBV28 combines with J gene TRBJ2-5, with 8 positions matching TRBD1. This CDR3 comprises 16 residues. Germline V gene data show CDR1 as MDHEN and CDR2 as SYDVKM. J gave up 4 bases and V 6 bases, and 13 bases lay outside the gene matches. CDR3 sequence (DNA): TGTGCCAGCAGCCCCGACAGGGGACGGGTTGGAGAGACCCAGTACTTC. Amino acid sequence: CASSPDRGRVGETQYF. Complete variable domain (other parts from reference TRBV28 and TRBJ2-5): DVKVTQSSRYLVKRTGEKVFLECVQDMDHENMFWYRQDPGLGLRLIYFSYDVKMKEKGDIPEGYSVSREKKERFSLILESASTNQTSMYLCASSPDRGRVGETQYFGPGTRLLVL.

V is TRBV9 and J is TRBJ2-5, with D hard to call. CDR3 length equals 13 residues. The germline V and J ends were trimmed by 3 bases and 5 bases, with 11 bases remaining between them. CDR1 is SGDLS, CDR2 YYNGEE, per germline. CDR3 DNA sequence: TGTGCCAGCAGCGGAACCTTGTGGGAGACCCAGTACTTC. It yields the protein CASSGTLWETQYF.

The rearrangement uses TRBV19 and TRBJ2-7, with TRBD2 matching 11 bases. This CDR3 contains 14 residues. Germline V gives CDR1 LNHDA, CDR2 SQIVND (reference sequence). J lost 7 bases, V lost 9 bases, and 11 bases had no gene match. CDR3 bases: TGTGCCAGCGCACCTAGCGGGAGGTTTCAAGAGCAGTACTTC. Translated, it gives CASAPSGRFQEQYF.

This clone was seen more than once but under ten times. The chain has TRBV3-1 (or the pseudogene TRBV3-2) and TRBJ1-5; D is undetermined. Trimming pared 4 bases from V and 2 bases from J, leaving 12 bases between. There are 15 residues in the CDR3. From germline, CDR1 is LGHDT and CDR2 YNNKEL (reference sequence). In DNA, the CDR3 is TGTGCCAGCAGCCTCGGACCCCAGGGCAATCAGCCCCAGCATTTT. Protein sequence: CASSLGPQGNQPQHF.

This clone has more than one count but fewer than ten. The chain joins TRBV4-3 to TRBJ1-1; the D gene is possibly TRBD1 (5 bases). This CDR3 region has 15 residues. Germline values: CDR1 LGHNA, CDR2 YSLEER. Trimming pared 0 bases from V and 4 bases from J, leaving 12 bases between. The CDR3 bases are TGCGCCAGCAGCCAAGATACGGGGGGGGGCACTGAAGCTTTCTTT. Protein sequence: CASSQDTGGGTEAFF.

This chain uses TRBV19 with TRBJ2-1, with a possible D match to TRBD2 (5 bases). In germline, CDR1 is LNHDA, CDR2 SQIVND (reference sequence). V dropped 5 bases and J dropped 5 bases, with 10 bases sitting between them. The CDR3 runs to 13 residues. The CDR3 DNA sequence: TGTGCCAGTAGTGCGGGCCGGAACAATGAGCAGTTCTTC. Its translation: CASSAGRNNEQFF.

The CDR3 region has the DNA TGTGCCAGCAGTTTACCAGGGACTAGCGGGGGATCCTACGAGCAGTACTTC. This translates into CASSLPGTSGGSYEQYF. The genes are TRBV28 and TRBJ2-7, with 14 bases fitting TRBD2. V was clipped by 2 bases and J by 1 base; unmatched bases: 4. The germline gives CDR1 MDHEN, CDR2 SYDVKM. This CDR3 comprises 17 residues. The entire variable domain, with the rest obtained from reference TRBV28 and TRBJ2-7, is as follows: DVKVTQSSRYLVKRTGEKVFLECVQDMDHENMFWYRQDPGLGLRLIYFSYDVKMKEKGDIPEGYSVSREKKERFSLILESASTNQTSMYLCASSLPGTSGGSYEQYFGPGTRLTVT.

This chain connects TRBV28 to TRBJ2-7, with no clear D. Per the germline V gene, CDR1 is MDHEN and CDR2 is SYDVKM. This CDR3 is built from 11 residues. V was trimmed by 7 bases and J by 6 bases, leaving 10 bases between them. The chain's CDR3 is CASNVGREQYF. Written as DNA, the CDR3 is TGTGCCAGCAACGTCGGGCGCGAGCAGTACTTC.

This clone has just one count. The V call is TRBV28, the J call TRBJ1-2; D is possibly TRBD1 (5 bases). From germline, CDR1 is MDHEN and CDR2 SYDVKM. V lost 6 bases to trimming and J lost 4 bases, with 15 bases between them. The CDR3 loop spans 14 amino acids. The CDR3 DNA reads as TGTGCCAGCAGGAAGCGGGGCGGACGCTATGGCTACACCTTC. Translating gives CASRKRGGRYGYTF.

This chain uses TRBV9 with TRBJ1-1; no reliable D call. V dropped 0 bases and J dropped 4 bases, with 10 bases sitting between them. Germline CDR1 is SGDLS and CDR2 is YYNGEE. The CDR3 covers 14 residues. In DNA form, the CDR3 reads TGTGCCAGCAGCGTAGCTCCGGGTTCCACTGAAGCTTTCTTT. Translation gives CASSVAPGSTEAFF.